The clone carrying this T cell receptor (beta chain) was detected a few times. Its antigen is still unknown. The data stem from a study of CD8 T cells in ankylosing spondylitis. Study-level results: Typical of ankylosing spondylitis blood, it appeared, was a TCR beta motif of under 10 highly homologous variants. Disease-linked clones reportedly showed significant enrichment in matched ankylosing spondylitis synovial fluid. Existing reports had already noted some motif variants in reactive arthritis synovial fluid and blood.

TCRdb reprocessed the 5' RACE reads with MiXCR, giving one entry per CDR3 protein. The sample shows about 360,000 distinct CDR3 sequences, 14% to 15% of them seen only once. The junction had 5 bases not matched to a gene; V was cut back by 5 bases and J by 3 bases. This CDR3 region has 15 residues. Per the germline V gene, CDR1 is LGHDT and CDR2 is YNNKEL (reference sequence). The sample taken for sequencing was blood, either unsorted or a sorted T cell fraction (not recorded which). The receptor was derived from a male donor with ankylosing spondylitis or in good health (not recorded which). V and J are TRBV3-1 and TRBJ2-2; the match to TRBD1 covers 8 bases. The CDR3 DNA sequence: TGTGCCAGCAGCTACAGGGGGAAGGACACCGGGGAGCTGTTTTTT. This encodes CASSYRGKDTGELFF. The full variable domain, rest sourced from reference TRBV3-1 and TRBJ2-2, is DTAVSQTPKYLVTQMGNDKSIKCEQNLGHDTMYWYKQDSKKFLKIMFSYNNKELIINETVPNRFSPKSPDKAHLNLHINSLELGDSAVYFCASSYRGKDTGELFFGEGSRLTVL.